This T cell receptor beta chain was found in a study of blood T cell repertoires in COVID-19. Study details: There were acute and convalescent COVID-19 samples, and they came from the United States, Italy and Spain. The cDNA or gDNA used as material had been derived from T cells, B-cell-depleted T cells, or PBMCs.

Authors' processing steps: It was from reference gene primer amplification that nucleated cell counts were estimated. Assay used: immunoSEQ multiplex PCR; TCRdb lists only in-frame clones, some missing. V and J calls and clone size are those listed in that table; D and trimming were worked out from the DNA. The sample has about 360,000 clones; roughly 90% are singletons. During active infection, Seattle patients enrolled and were then monitored through disease. The sequence was obtained from a woman aged 55-70 years with COVID-19, enrolled during active disease. Input material: peripheral blood.

In DNA form, the CDR3 reads TGTGCCAGCAGTGAGAGGTCCTTCGGGGGAAACACCATATATTTT. This sequence encodes CASSERSFGGNTIYF. This rearrangement joins TRBV2 to TRBJ1-3; the D is unclear. This CDR3 region has 15 residues. The germline gives CDR1 SNHLY, CDR2 FYNNEI. Trimming removed 3 bases at V and 4 bases at J, with 13 bases between.